This T cell receptor beta chain is drawn from a study of T cell responses to AZD1222 COVID-19 vaccine. Findings and limits, study-wide: Elevations in Spike-specific TCR breadth and depth followed administration of two AZD1222 doses.

About this clone itself: As yet, its antigen is unknown.

Germline CDR1 is MNHEY and CDR2 is SMNVEV (reference sequence). Trimming removed 5 bases at V and 6 bases at J, with 17 bases between. The CDR3 consists of 14 residues. Produced via immunoSEQ multiplex PCR; TCRdb's table is partial and in-frame only. This sample has around 130,000 clones, with 93% found just once. This receptor was obtained from an adult in good health. Sequencing was performed on peripheral blood, taken on day 0 of AZD1222 vaccination. J is TRBJ2-7 and V is TRBV27; the D is unclear. CDR3 residues: CASSTRDGVGEQYF. The CDR3 coding sequence is TGTGCCAGCAGTACCAGAGATGGGGTCGGCGAGCAGTACTTC.